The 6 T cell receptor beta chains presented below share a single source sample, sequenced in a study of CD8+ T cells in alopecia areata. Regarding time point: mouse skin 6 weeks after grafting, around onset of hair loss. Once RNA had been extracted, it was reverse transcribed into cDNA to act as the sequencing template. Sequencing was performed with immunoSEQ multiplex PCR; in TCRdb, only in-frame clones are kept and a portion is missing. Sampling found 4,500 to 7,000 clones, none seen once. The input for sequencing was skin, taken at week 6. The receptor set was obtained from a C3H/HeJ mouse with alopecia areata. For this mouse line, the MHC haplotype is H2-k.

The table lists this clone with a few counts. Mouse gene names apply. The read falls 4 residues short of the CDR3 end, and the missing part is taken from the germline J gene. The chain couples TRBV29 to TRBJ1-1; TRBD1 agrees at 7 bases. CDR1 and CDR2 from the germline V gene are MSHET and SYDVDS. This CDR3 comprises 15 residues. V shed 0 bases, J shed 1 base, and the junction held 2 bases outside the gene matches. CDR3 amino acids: CASSLSRGLNTEVFF. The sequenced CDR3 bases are TGTGCTAGCAGTTTATCGAGGGGGCTAAACACA.

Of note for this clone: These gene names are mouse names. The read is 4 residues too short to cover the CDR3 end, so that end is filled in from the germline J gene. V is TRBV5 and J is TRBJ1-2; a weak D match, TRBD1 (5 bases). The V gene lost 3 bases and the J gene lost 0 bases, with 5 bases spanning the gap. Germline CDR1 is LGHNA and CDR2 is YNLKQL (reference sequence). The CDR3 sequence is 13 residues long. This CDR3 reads CASSQTANSDYTF. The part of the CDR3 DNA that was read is TGTGCCAGCAGCCAGACAGCAAACTCC.

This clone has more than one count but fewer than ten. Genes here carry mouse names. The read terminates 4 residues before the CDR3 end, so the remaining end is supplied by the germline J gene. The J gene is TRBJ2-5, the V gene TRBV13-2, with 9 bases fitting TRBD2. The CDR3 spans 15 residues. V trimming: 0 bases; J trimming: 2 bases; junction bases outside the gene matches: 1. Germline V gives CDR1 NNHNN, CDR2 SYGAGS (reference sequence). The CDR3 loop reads CASGDVGGRQDTQYF. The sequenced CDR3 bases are TGTGCCAGCGGTGATGTGGGGGGGCGCCAAGAC.

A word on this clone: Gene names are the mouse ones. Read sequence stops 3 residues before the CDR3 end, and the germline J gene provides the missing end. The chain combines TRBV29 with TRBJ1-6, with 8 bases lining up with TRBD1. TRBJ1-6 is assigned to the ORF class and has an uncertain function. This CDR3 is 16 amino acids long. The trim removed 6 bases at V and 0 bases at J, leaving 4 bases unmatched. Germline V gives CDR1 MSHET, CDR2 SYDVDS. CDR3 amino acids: CASRGQGNSYNSPLYF. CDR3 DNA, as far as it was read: TGTGCTAGCAGAGGACAGGGAAATTCCTATAATTCGCCC.

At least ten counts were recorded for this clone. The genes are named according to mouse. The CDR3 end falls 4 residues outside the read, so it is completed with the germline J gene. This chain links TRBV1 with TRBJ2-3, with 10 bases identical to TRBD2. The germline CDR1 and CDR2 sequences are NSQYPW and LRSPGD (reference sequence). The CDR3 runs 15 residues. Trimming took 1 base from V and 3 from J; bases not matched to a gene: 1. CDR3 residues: CTCSAGTGGAETLYF. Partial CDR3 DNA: TGCACCTGCAGTGCAGGGACTGGGGGAGCAGAA.

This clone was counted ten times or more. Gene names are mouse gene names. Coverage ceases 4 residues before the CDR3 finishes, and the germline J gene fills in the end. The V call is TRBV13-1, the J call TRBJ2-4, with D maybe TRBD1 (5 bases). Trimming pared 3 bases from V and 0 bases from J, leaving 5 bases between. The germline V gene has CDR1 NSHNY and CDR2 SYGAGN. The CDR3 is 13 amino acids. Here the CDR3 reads CASSAGSQNTLYF. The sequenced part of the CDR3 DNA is TGTGCCAGCAGTGCAGGGAGTCAAAAC.